What follows is one TCR beta chain and its context. The source of the sample is a study of cytomegalovirus exposure and HLA in healthy donors. A multiplex PCR was run with 60 Vbeta primers and 13 Jbeta primers. TCRdb keeps only in-frame clones here, not all; method: immunoSEQ multiplex PCR. The sample data list around 100,000 clones. The TCR comes from a man in his forties in good health and CMV-seronegative. Source material: PBMCs.

The CDR3 nucleotides read TGCGCCAGCAGCGACGGACAATTGAACACCGGGGAGCTGTTTTTT. As protein: CASSDGQLNTGELFF. The V call is TRBV5-1, the J call TRBJ2-2; D is possibly TRBD1 (5 bases). V was shortened by 4 bases and J by 1 base, with 11 bases between the two germline ends. CDR3 length: 15 amino acids. CDR1 and CDR2 from the germline V gene are SGHRS and YFSETQ.